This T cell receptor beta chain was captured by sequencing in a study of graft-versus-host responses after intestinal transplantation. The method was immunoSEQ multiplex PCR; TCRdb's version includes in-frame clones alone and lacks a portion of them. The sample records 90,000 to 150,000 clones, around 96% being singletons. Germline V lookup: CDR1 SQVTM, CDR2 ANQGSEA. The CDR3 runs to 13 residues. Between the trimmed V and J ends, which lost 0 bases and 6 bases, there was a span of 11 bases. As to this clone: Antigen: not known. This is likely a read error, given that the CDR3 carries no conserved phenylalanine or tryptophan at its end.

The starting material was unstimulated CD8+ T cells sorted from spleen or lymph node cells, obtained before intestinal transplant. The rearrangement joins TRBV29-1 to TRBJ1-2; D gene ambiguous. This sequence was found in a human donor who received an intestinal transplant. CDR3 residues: CSVEDKDWDGYTL. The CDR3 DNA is TGCAGCGTTGAAGACAAGGACTGGGATGGCTACACCCTC.